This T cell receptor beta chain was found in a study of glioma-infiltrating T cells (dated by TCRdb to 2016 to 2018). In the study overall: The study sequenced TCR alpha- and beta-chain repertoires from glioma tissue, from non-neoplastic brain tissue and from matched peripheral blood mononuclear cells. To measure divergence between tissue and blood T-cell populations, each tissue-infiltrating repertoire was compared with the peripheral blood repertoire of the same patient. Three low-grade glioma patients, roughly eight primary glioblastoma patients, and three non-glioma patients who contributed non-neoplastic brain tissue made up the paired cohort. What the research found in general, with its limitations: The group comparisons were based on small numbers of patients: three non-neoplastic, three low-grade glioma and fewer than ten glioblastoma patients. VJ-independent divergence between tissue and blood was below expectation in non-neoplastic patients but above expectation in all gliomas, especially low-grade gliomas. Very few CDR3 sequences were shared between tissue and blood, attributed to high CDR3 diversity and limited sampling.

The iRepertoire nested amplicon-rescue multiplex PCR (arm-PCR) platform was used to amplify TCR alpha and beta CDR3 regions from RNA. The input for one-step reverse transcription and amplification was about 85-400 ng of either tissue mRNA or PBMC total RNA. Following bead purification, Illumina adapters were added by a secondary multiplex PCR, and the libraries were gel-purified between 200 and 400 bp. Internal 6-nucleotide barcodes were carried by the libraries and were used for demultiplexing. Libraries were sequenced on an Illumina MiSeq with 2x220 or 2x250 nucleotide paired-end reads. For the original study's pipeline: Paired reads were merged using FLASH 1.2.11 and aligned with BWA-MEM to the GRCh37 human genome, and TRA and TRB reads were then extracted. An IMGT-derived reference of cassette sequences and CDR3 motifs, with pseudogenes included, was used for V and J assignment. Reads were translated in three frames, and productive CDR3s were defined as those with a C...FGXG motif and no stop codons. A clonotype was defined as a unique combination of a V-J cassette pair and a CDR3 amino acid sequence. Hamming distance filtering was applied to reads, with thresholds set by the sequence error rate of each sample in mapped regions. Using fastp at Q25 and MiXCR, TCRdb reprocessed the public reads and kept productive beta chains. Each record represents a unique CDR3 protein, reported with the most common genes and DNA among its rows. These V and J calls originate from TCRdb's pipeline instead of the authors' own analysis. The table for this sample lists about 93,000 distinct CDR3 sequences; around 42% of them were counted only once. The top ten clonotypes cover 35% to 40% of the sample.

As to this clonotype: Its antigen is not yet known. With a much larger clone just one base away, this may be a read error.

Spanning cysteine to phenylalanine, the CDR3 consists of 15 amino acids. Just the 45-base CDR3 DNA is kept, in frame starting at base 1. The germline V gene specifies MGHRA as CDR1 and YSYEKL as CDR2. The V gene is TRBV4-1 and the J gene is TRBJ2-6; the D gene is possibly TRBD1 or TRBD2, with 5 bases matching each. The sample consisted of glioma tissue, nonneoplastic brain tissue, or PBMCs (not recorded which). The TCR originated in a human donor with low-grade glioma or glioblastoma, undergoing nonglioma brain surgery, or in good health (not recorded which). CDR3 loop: CASSQLIAGGNVLTF. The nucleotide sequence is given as TGCGCCAGCAGCCAACTAATAGCTGGGGGCAACGTCCTGACTTTC.